This record concerns one TCR beta chain sequence. What this receptor recognizes is not known. No clone much larger than this one lies a single base away; base qualities are absent. These data belong to a study of beta chain features in type 1 diabetes (dated by TCRdb to 2016 to 2019). In terms of the full investigation: Mean age, gender distribution, total cell number and subset yield were not different between patients and healthy donors. A total of roughly 99,000,000 sorted cells were examined across all samples, and the number of cells per subset was strongly correlated with RNA yield. The study compared the TCRB repertoires of sorted circulating CD4+ T cell subsets in recently diagnosed type 1 diabetes patients with those in matched healthy donors. Whereas all 30 or so donors provided naive and central memory subsets, regulatory and stem cell-like memory subsets were isolated from just 8 patients and roughly 8 healthy donors. On the study overall, not on this receptor specifically: Type 1 diabetes patients showed a moderate but significant shortening of TCRB CDR3 length in all four CD4+ subsets. Patients with type 1 diabetes made fewer insertions and deleted more nucleotides at VDJ recombination sites, implying thymic rearrangement abnormalities. Only small numbers of individuals were included in the HLA sub-analyses, which left unresolved whether HLA type had any influence on TCRB rearrangement. Shorter templates might be favored by PCR, yet because patient and control samples were amplified and corrected together, any such skew would affect both groups equally. The naive, central memory and regulatory TCRB repertoires appeared to resemble one another more closely among patients than among healthy donors. Because cDNA was sequenced instead of genomic DNA, activated cells with high expression could be over-represented, although the groups did not differ in activation or CD3 levels.

The High Capacity cDNA Reverse Transcription Kit was used to reverse transcribe all of the isolated RNA, meaning that expressed TCRB transcripts were what got sequenced. Naive, central memory and regulatory T cell samples underwent deep immunoSEQ sequencing, averaging about 3.57 million total reads per sample. Sorted cells were lysed in RLT buffer and RNA was extracted with DNase-treated RNeasy Micro or Mini kits, depending on cell number. Each cell subset was processed separately to prevent cross-contamination, with patient and healthy donor samples processed together. TCRB sequences were amplified from cDNA with the immunoSEQ multiplex PCR, producing 87-bp fragments spanning the CDR3 region. The amplicons were sequenced using the Illumina HiSeq platform. As for the authors' bioinformatics: PCR bias was computationally corrected using synthetic template baselines, reads within Hamming distance 2 were collapsed, and singletons that could not be merged were discarded. Reads were aligned against IMGT so that V, D and J genes, CDR3 length and insertions or deletions at six rearrangement sites could be assigned. Clonotype counts were normalized to sorted cell number within each subset before computing true diversity and Gini coefficients with the tcR R package. The overlap coefficient, calculated on TCRB nucleotide sequences, was used to measure repertoire sharing. Out-of-frame TCRB sequences from naive cells were analyzed as a proxy for the pre-selection repertoire. The source is immuneACCESS, and TCRdb retained only in-frame sequences with V and J called. Part of the clones is not carried over; for the studies checked, unresolved V genes explain less than half of this, and the remainder is unexplained. V, J and clone size were drawn from that table, and D and trimming were deduced from the DNA. The sample contains 250,000 or so clones, approximately 15% of them found a single time. Jointly, the top ten make up approximately 0.018% of the sample.

A single peripheral blood draw of 90 to 150 mL on average was collected from each donor into heparinised tubes. Using a panel that included CD45RO, CCR7, CD25, CD127, CD95 and CD27, naive, central memory, regulatory and stem cell-like memory CD4+ T cells were sorted on a BD FACSAria II. All sorted populations exceeded 95% purity. PBMCs were isolated immediately by Lymphoprep density gradient centrifugation and stained directly without culture. So that batch effects would be minimized, each experiment stained and sorted samples in pairs, pairing one healthy donor with one patient. Trimming leaves V shorter by 0 bases and J shorter by 8 bases, with the junction holding 12 bases beyond the gene matches. The CDR3 contains 17 residues, cysteine and phenylalanine counted. The read is trimmed to its CDR3 DNA, 51 bases read in frame from base 1. Taken from the germline V gene, the CDR1 and CDR2 loops are SGHRS and YFSETQ.

The chain employs TRBV5-1 and TRBJ2-1, with 9 middle bases fitting TRBD2. This clonotype was sampled from a man aged 25-40 years with type 1 diabetes. Sequenced: naive CD4+ T cells from blood. The cell subset or site label on this specimen signifies: true naive CD4+ T cells. In nucleotides, the sequence is TGCGCCAGCAGCTTGGTGCGGGGGGGCCCGGGGGTCGATGAGCAGTTCTTC. Its protein is CASSLVRGGPGVDEQFF.